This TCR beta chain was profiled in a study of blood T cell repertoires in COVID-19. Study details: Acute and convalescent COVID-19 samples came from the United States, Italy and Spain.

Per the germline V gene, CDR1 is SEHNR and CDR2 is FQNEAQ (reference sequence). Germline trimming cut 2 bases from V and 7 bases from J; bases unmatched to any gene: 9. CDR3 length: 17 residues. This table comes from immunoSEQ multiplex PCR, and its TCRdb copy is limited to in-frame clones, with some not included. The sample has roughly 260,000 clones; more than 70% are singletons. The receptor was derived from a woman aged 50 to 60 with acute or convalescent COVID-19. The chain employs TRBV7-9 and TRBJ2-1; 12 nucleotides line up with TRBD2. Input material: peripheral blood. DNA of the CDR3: TGTGCCAGCAGCTTATATACTAGCGGGAGGTCCAAAAATGAGCAGTTCTTC. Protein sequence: CASSLYTSGRSKNEQFF.